The sequence of this TCR beta chain was determined in a study of tumor and adjacent non-tumor tissue in lung cancer. Turning to the study itself: The patients, roughly eleven men and several women, were roughly 30 to 85 with stage I to III disease. Study findings and constraints: Higher tumor TCR diversity was associated with shorter survival.

Looked up from germline, CDR1 is SGHNT and CDR2 is YENEEA. CDR3 size: 14 residues. V was trimmed by 5 bases and J by 8 bases, leaving 17 bases between them. The template was RNA from unsorted bulk tissue. The library came from three nested PCR rounds adapted from ARM-PCR protocols. Via MiXCR, TCRdb re-called the multiplex PCR reads, giving one row per CDR3 protein. The sample records around 140,000 distinct CDR3 sequences, around 60% being singletons. Comment on this clonotype: What it recognizes is unknown. A much larger clonotype is one base distant, so this may be a read error.

This rearrangement joins TRBV11-3 to TRBJ2-3; D is possibly TRBD2 (6 bases). This sequence was found in a man aged 60 to 69 with small cell lung cancer. The material sequenced was lung tumor tissue. In DNA form, the CDR3 reads TGTGCCAGCAGCCTGTCGACTAGTTCTGGTACGCAGTATTTT. Protein: CASSLSTSSGTQYF.